These 29 T cell receptor beta chains were sequenced from one sample in a study of cytomegalovirus exposure and HLA in healthy donors. The study ran its PCR with 60 Vbeta and 13 Jbeta primers. Only in-frame clones appear in the TCRdb table, and some are missing; sequencing was by immunoSEQ multiplex PCR. The data contain more than 95,000 clones, around 75% of them singletons. The sequenced material came from PBMCs. Receptor source: a woman aged 45-65 years in good health and CMV-seronegative.

The chain carries TRBV4-2 and TRBJ2-3; D possibly corresponds to TRBD1 (5 bases). Germline loops: CDR1 LGHNA, CDR2 YNFKEQ. The CDR3 extends over 16 amino acids. V was pared by 0 bases and J by 1 base, with 11 bases between. CDR3 sequence (DNA): TGTGCCAGCAGCCAAGAGGGGCGTACGGGCACAGATACGCAGTATTTT. Translated, it gives CASSQEGRTGTDTQYF.

The CDR3 nucleotides read TGCGCCAGCAGCTTGGAGGCCACGCCGGGACTAGCCCCTTACAATGAGCAGTTCTTC. As protein: CASSLEATPGLAPYNEQFF. V gene TRBV5-1 combines with J gene TRBJ2-1; 9 nucleotides match TRBD2. Germline V lookup: CDR1 SGHRS, CDR2 YFSETQ. J was trimmed by 4 bases and V by 0 bases; bases with no gene match: 14. This CDR3 comprises 19 residues.

The chain uses TRBV4-1 and TRBJ2-7, with D possibly TRBD1 on 5 matching bases. V was shortened by 0 bases and J by 1 base, with 10 bases between the two germline ends. Looked up from germline, CDR1 is MGHRA and CDR2 is YSYEKL. This CDR3 comprises 15 residues. DNA of the CDR3: TGCGCCAGCAGCCAAGAACCCACAGGTTCCTACGAGCAGTACTTC. This encodes CASSQEPTGSYEQYF.

V is TRBV28 and J is TRBJ1-2; no clear D. V shed 5 bases and J shed 7 bases, with 20 bases lying between them. Looked up from germline, CDR1 is MDHEN and CDR2 is SYDVKM. This CDR3 is 15 amino acids long. The CDR3 DNA is TGTGCCAGCAGTCCCAGGTCATTCGGGATCCTTGGCTACACCTTC. It encodes CASSPRSFGILGYTF.

This clone was recorded once. The V call is TRBV7-2, the J call TRBJ1-1; unclear D gene. The germline gives CDR1 SGHTA, CDR2 FQGNSA. This CDR3 has 12 residues. Trimming cost V 5 bases and J 1 base, with 5 bases left between them. The CDR3 sequence: CASSPSNTEAFF. The CDR3, as DNA: TGTGCCAGCAGCCCCTCGAACACTGAAGCTTTCTTT.

This chain links TRBV27 with TRBJ2-2, with D possibly TRBD1 on 5 matching bases. Germline V gives CDR1 MNHEY, CDR2 SMNVEV (reference sequence). Trimming left V 4 bases short and J 6 bases short, with 15 bases between. The CDR3 consists of 15 residues. CDR3 in DNA: TGTGCCAGCAGTTCGGCAGGGAAGGGCTCCGGGGAGCTGTTTTTT. It translates to CASSSAGKGSGELFF.

As DNA, the CDR3 is TGTGCCAGCAGTGAAACTTGGACAGGGGGGAGGACCGGGGAGCTGTTTTTT. Its translation: CASSETWTGGRTGELFF. The chain uses TRBV28 and TRBJ2-2, with TRBD1 matching 10 bases. V was clipped by 5 bases and J by 5 bases; unmatched bases: 11. Per the germline V gene, CDR1 is MDHEN and CDR2 is SYDVKM. There are 17 residues in the CDR3. Complete variable domain (other parts from reference TRBV28 and TRBJ2-2): DVKVTQSSRYLVKRTGEKVFLECVQDMDHENMFWYRQDPGLGLRLIYFSYDVKMKEKGDIPEGYSVSREKKERFSLILESASTNQTSMYLCASSETWTGGRTGELFFGEGSRLTVL.

The chain links TRBV7-8 to TRBJ2-3, with 8 bases matching TRBD2. This CDR3 spans 17 amino acids. J was trimmed by 9 bases and V by 1 base; bases with no gene match: 15. Germline V gene data show CDR1 as SGHVS and CDR2 as FQNEAQ. CDR3 region: CASSLVNGPGGPATQYF. The CDR3 DNA reads as TGTGCCAGCAGCTTAGTAAACGGACCGGGAGGGCCGGCAACGCAGTATTTT.

The chain joins TRBV19 to TRBJ1-3; 9 bases line up with TRBD1. This CDR3 spans 16 amino acids. V trimming: 6 bases; J trimming: 1 base; junction bases outside the gene matches: 7. Germline assignment: CDR1 LNHDA and CDR2 SQIVND (reference sequence). The CDR3 sequence is CASRDRDRVSGNTIYF. Here the CDR3 DNA reads TGTGCCAGTAGAGACCGGGACAGGGTTTCTGGAAACACCATATATTTT.

The chain employs TRBV27 and TRBJ1-3, with 10 bases fitting TRBD1. Germline-derived CDR1 and CDR2 are MNHEY and SMNVEV (reference sequence). The ends lost 9 bases at V and 3 bases at J; junction bases unmatched: 5. CDR3 length equals 14 residues. The CDR3 nucleotides read TGTGCCAGTGGGAGGACAGGGGGTGGAAACACCATATATTTT. It yields the protein CASGRTGGGNTIYF.

J is TRBJ2-2 and V is TRBV4-2; 8 bases are shared with TRBD2. With 4 bases clipped from V and 7 bases from J, the junction kept 5 bases outside the gene matches. This CDR3 spans 14 amino acids. The V gene's germline CDR1 is LGHNA and CDR2 YNFKEQ. The chain's CDR3 is CASSPEGLGGELFF. The CDR3 bases are TGTGCCAGCAGCCCGGAGGGACTAGGCGGGGAGCTGTTTTTT.

V and J are TRBV12-5 and TRBJ2-1; the match to TRBD2 covers 12 bases. The CDR3 length is 19 residues. Germline loops: CDR1 LGHNT, CDR2 FRNRAP. V lost 7 bases and J lost 5; bases outside the gene matches: 18. CDR3 sequence reads: CASAFSLAGGGQLNNEQFF. As DNA, the CDR3 is TGTGCTAGTGCCTTCTCACTAGCGGGAGGCGGTCAGCTTAACAATGAGCAGTTCTTC.

V usage is TRBV13 and J usage is TRBJ2-7; no clear D. V dropped 5 bases and J dropped 0 bases, with 11 bases sitting between them. The V gene's germline CDR1 is PRHDT and CDR2 FYEKMQ (reference sequence). The CDR3 consists of 14 residues. The CDR3 DNA reads TGTGCCAGCAGCGCGCGAGACAACTCCTACGAGCAGTACTTC. Its protein is CASSARDNSYEQYF.

Written as DNA, the CDR3 is TGTGCCAGCATTACCGGGACAGGGGGCTACGAGCAGTACTTC. It yields the protein CASITGTGGYEQYF. The chain couples TRBV28 to TRBJ2-7, with 11 positions matching TRBD1. V gave up 7 bases and J gave up 3 bases; unmatched junction bases: 5. Germline V gene lookup returns CDR1 MDHEN and CDR2 SYDVKM. This CDR3 is built from 14 residues. Supplemented by reference TRBV28 and TRBJ2-7, the full variable domain reads DVKVTQSSRYLVKRTGEKVFLECVQDMDHENMFWYRQDPGLGLRLIYFSYDVKMKEKGDIPEGYSVSREKKERFSLILESASTNQTSMYLCASITGTGGYEQYFGPGTRLTVT.

The rearrangement joins TRBV14 to TRBJ2-2; 7 nucleotides line up with TRBD1. Trimming at V came to 7 bases and at J to 3 bases, leaving 5 bases not matched to a gene. The length of the CDR3 is 14 residues. The germline V gene has CDR1 SGHDN and CDR2 FVKESK. The DNA of the CDR3 is TGTGCCAGCAATACAGGGGTTTACACCGGGGAGCTGTTTTTT. This sequence encodes CASNTGVYTGELFF.

In DNA form, the CDR3 reads TGTGCCACCAGCGTAGACAGGGGGTTGATTGGCTACACCTTC. Its translation: CATSVDRGLIGYTF. This chain joins TRBV15 and TRBJ1-2; 9 nucleotides match TRBD1. The CDR3 runs to 14 residues. Germline loops: CDR1 LNHNV, CDR2 YYDKDF (reference sequence). With 5 bases clipped from V and 7 bases from J, the junction kept 8 bases outside the gene matches.

V is TRBV9 and J is TRBJ1-1; no clear D gene. The V gene's germline CDR1 is SGDLS and CDR2 YYNGEE. This CDR3 has 14 amino acids. Trimming took 7 bases from V and 1 from J, leaving 14 bases between them. The CDR3 is CASSEVLGNTEAFF. CDR3 DNA: TGTGCCAGCTCTGAGGTATTGGGGAACACTGAAGCTTTCTTT.

The chain recombines TRBV27 with TRBJ1-1; no clear D gene. With 6 bases removed from V and 1 base from J, the gap between germline ends came to 21 bases. The CDR3 extends over 17 amino acids. Germline V gives CDR1 MNHEY, CDR2 SMNVEV (reference sequence). The CDR3 bases are TGTGCCAGCAGCCGACTCCTCGTAGACGGTAAGAACACTGAAGCTTTCTTT. This sequence encodes CASSRLLVDGKNTEAFF.

The chain is built from TRBV9 and TRBJ2-7, with 10 nucleotides matching TRBD1. The CDR3 length is 14 residues. V lost 4 bases and J lost 6; bases outside the gene matches: 7. The germline gives CDR1 SGDLS, CDR2 YYNGEE. The CDR3 region is CASSPGTGVREQYF. CDR3 DNA: TGTGCCAGCAGCCCCGGGACAGGGGTTCGCGAGCAGTACTTC.

This clone appeared once. The chain links TRBV5-4 to TRBJ2-1; 10 bases agree with TRBD2. The ends lost 3 bases at V and 10 bases at J; junction bases unmatched: 4. This CDR3 is built from 13 residues. CDR1 and CDR2 from the germline V gene are SGHNT and YYREEE (reference sequence). Here the CDR3 DNA reads TGTGCCAGCAGCTCGGGACTAGCGACGGAGCAGTTCTTC. As protein: CASSSGLATEQFF.

The CDR3 protein is CAWEGNNYGYTF. The CDR3 region has the DNA TGTGCCTGGGAGGGTAATAACTATGGCTACACCTTC. The chain carries TRBV30 and TRBJ1-2; no clear D. Between the trimmed V and J ends, which lost 5 bases and 1 base, there was a span of 8 bases. In germline, CDR1 is GTSNPN, CDR2 SVGIG (reference sequence). The CDR3 has 12 residues.

The rearrangement uses TRBV30 and TRBJ1-1; D call uncertain. V was trimmed by 3 bases and J by 1 base, leaving 18 bases between them. CDR1 and CDR2 (germline): GTSNPN, SVGIG (reference sequence). This CDR3 is 16 amino acids long. Here the CDR3 DNA reads TGTGCCTGGAGCGTAAACACCGGGTCCCAGAACACTGAAGCTTTCTTT. Its protein product is CAWSVNTGSQNTEAFF.

The chain combines TRBV15 with TRBJ2-2; 7 nucleotides line up with TRBD1. This CDR3 is built from 16 residues. V shed 1 base and J 5 bases; nucleotides not matched to a gene: 7. CDR1 is LNHNV, CDR2 YYDKDF, per germline (reference sequence). The CDR3 region is CATSRVMGQLTGELFF. CDR3 coding DNA: TGTGCCACCAGCAGAGTAATGGGACAGCTTACCGGGGAGCTGTTTTTT.

The gene calls are TRBV19 and TRBJ1-5; tentative D call: TRBD1 (6 bases). Trimming pared 6 bases from V and 6 bases from J, leaving 12 bases between. Germline loops: CDR1 LNHDA, CDR2 SQIVND (reference sequence). This CDR3 is built from 13 residues. The DNA for the CDR3 is TGTGCCAGTAGCCCACAGGGCGCTCAGCCCCAGCATTTT. Its translation is CASSPQGAQPQHF.

The CDR3 here is CASSRSGEGMEDTQYF. The CDR3, as DNA: TGTGCCAGCAGCAGAAGTGGGGAGGGGATGGAAGATACGCAGTATTTT. The chain joins TRBV9 to TRBJ2-3; 7 nucleotides align to TRBD2. The CDR3 runs to 16 residues. The germline gives CDR1 SGDLS, CDR2 YYNGEE. V trimming: 4 bases; J trimming: 5 bases; junction bases outside the gene matches: 13.

Concerning this clone itself: Distinct nucleotide sequences in the sample also encode this CDR3. The gene calls are TRBV19 and TRBJ2-7; 8 bases map to TRBD1. CDR1 is LNHDA and CDR2 is SQIVND in the germline V gene (reference sequence). J gave up 4 bases and V 4 bases, and 3 bases lay outside the gene matches. The CDR3 is made up of 13 amino acids. The CDR3 DNA reads TGTGCCAGTAGTACCGGACAGGGATACGAGCAGTACTTC. This codes for CASSTGQGYEQYF.

The chain recombines TRBV28 with TRBJ2-7; 8 nucleotides agree with TRBD2. Germline values: CDR1 MDHEN, CDR2 SYDVKM. The length of the CDR3 is 14 residues. V gave up 6 bases and J gave up 3 bases; unmatched junction bases: 7. CDR3 region: CASSPGTSIYEQYF. The CDR3 nucleotides are TGTGCCAGCAGCCCCGGGACTAGTATCTACGAGCAGTACTTC.

This CDR3 is CASSLGEGVRNEQFF. CDR3 nucleotide sequence: TGTGCCAGCAGCTTAGGGGAGGGGGTTCGGAATGAGCAGTTCTTC. This chain links TRBV7-6 with TRBJ2-1; D possibly corresponds to TRBD2 (7 bases). Germline CDR1 reads SGHVS; CDR2 reads FNYEAQ. Trimming took off 1 base at V and 7 bases at J, with 14 bases between the two ends. This CDR3 has 15 residues.

The chain recombines TRBV11-1 with TRBJ2-5; tentative D call: TRBD2 (5 bases). Judging by the DNA end, TRBJ2-7 fits better; the J call may be wrong. In germline, CDR1 is SGHAT, CDR2 FQDESV (reference sequence). This CDR3 has 15 amino acids. As DNA, the CDR3 is TGTGCCAGCAGCGTAGGATCAGCGGATCCCTACGAGCAGTACTTC. It encodes CASSVGSADPYEQYF.